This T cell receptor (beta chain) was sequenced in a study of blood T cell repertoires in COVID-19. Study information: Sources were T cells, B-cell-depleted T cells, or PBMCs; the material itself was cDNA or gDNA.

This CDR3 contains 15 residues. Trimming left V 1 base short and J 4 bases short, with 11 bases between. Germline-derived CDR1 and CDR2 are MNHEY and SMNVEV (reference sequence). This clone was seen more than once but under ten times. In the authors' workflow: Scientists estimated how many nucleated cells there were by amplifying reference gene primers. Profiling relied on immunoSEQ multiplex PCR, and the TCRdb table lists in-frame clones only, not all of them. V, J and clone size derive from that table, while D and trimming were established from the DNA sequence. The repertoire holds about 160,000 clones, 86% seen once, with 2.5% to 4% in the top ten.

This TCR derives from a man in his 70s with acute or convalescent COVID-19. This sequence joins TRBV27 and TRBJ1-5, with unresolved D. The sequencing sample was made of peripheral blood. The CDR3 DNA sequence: TGTGCCAGCAGTTTATGGTCTGGGCCTAATCAGCCCCAGCATTTT. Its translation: CASSLWSGPNQPQHF.